This T cell receptor (beta chain) appears in the sequencing data of a study of CD8 T cells in ankylosing spondylitis. V gave up 4 bases and J gave up 4 bases, with 20 bases separating them. The germline gives CDR1 SGHRS, CDR2 YFSETQ. The CDR3 runs 16 residues. About this clonotype: Its antigen remains unknown.

It was by quantitative 5'-RACE with molecular barcodes that TCR beta libraries were made. Using its own MiXCR run on the 5' RACE reads, TCRdb lists one record per CDR3 protein. The repertoire holds 300,000 to 400,000 distinct CDR3 sequences, with 11% as singletons. Whole-study findings and limits: In ankylosing spondylitis blood, a motif of roughly eight highly homologous TCR beta variants appeared characteristic. Enrichment of disease-linked clones was reportedly significant in matched ankylosing spondylitis synovial fluid. Relatively scarce in peripheral blood, disease-linked clones were CD8+.

Sequences were obtained from blood, either unsorted or a sorted T cell fraction (not recorded which). The chain couples TRBV5-1 to TRBJ1-2, with TRBD1 as a possible D gene (6 bases). This TCR was recovered from a female donor with ankylosing spondylitis or in good health (not recorded which). CDR3 sequence: CASSNPQTAGAYGYTF. The CDR3 nucleotides are TGCGCCAGCAGCAACCCACAGACAGCGGGGGCCTATGGCTACACCTTC.